This T cell receptor (beta chain) was recorded in a study of naive and memory T cell subsets. Study-wide points: A clonotype means one alpha or beta sequence, not an alpha/beta pair. Especially in CD8 cells, naive repertoires contained a few larger clonotypes, possibly CD45RA-re-expressing memory cells.

With regard to this clonotype: Its antigen is undetermined.

The CDR3 is 18 amino acids. V lost 2 bases and J 3 bases, leaving 17 bases between the germline ends. Two oligonucleotides, mixed equimolar, formed the beta constant-region primer covering TRBC1 and TRBC2. The ligated cDNA underwent four PCR rounds using SP2 and nested alpha and beta constant-region primers. A 12-nucleotide UMI and the SP2 primer were added to the cDNA 3' end by oligonucleotide ligation. TCRdb reanalysed the UMI-ligation and nested PCR reads using MiXCR and keeps one entry per CDR3 protein. The table lists about 140,000 distinct CDR3 sequences, approximately 21% of them singletons. The gene calls are TRBV12-3 or TRBV12-4 and TRBJ2-6, with D unresolved. The receptor comes from a human donor in good health. The source material was naive CD8+ T cells from blood. Here the CDR3 reads CASSLQDGRAYGANVLTF. The CDR3 DNA follows: TGTGCCAGCAGTTTACAGGACGGAAGAGCCTATGGGGCCAACGTCCTGACTTTC.